Listed below are T cell receptor beta chains from one sample, sequenced in a study of blood T cell repertoires in COVID-19. Using immunoSEQ multiplex PCR, the repertoire was profiled, and TCRdb retains in-frame clones only, with some absent. Seen here are just under 150,000 clones, about 83% observed once, and the top ten hold around 8.3%. Sequences were obtained from peripheral blood. These receptors came from a woman in her forties or fifties with active or convalescent COVID-19. The CDR3 runs from the conserved cysteine through the conserved F or W. Fields, in order: CDR3 length, V gene, D gene, J gene, clone size, CDR3 protein, CDR3 DNA. The D gene is left open where the match is weak. Clone size, where shown, is once, few, many, or a class for clones that have expanded.

CDR3 length: 14; V gene: TRBV19; D gene: -; J gene: TRBJ2-5; clone size: -; CDR3 protein: CASSRGVGGETQYF; CDR3 DNA: TGTGCCAGTAGTAGGGGGGTCGGTGGAGAGACCCAGTACTTC
CDR3 length: 16; V gene: TRBV7-9; D gene: TRBD1; J gene: TRBJ2-7; clone size: -; CDR3 protein: CASSFYRGSTFWEQYF; CDR3 DNA: TGTGCCAGCAGCTTCTACAGGGGCTCCACTTTCTGGGAGCAGTACTTC
CDR3 length: 15; V gene: TRBV4-3; D gene: TRBD1; J gene: TRBJ1-4; clone size: -; CDR3 protein: CASSQGGTGAEKLFF; CDR3 DNA: TGCGCCAGCAGCCAAGGGGGGACAGGGGCTGAAAAACTGTTTTTT
CDR3 length: 12; V gene: TRBV18; D gene: -; J gene: TRBJ2-1; clone size: -; CDR3 protein: CASSLANNEQFF; CDR3 DNA: TGTGCCAGCTCACTCGCTAACAATGAGCAGTTCTTC
CDR3 length: 13; V gene: TRBV27; D gene: -; J gene: TRBJ2-7; clone size: -; CDR3 protein: CASSLAAGGKQYF; CDR3 DNA: TGTGCCAGCAGTTTAGCGGCCGGAGGTAAGCAGTACTTC
CDR3 length: 11; V gene: TRBV20-1; D gene: -; J gene: TRBJ2-7; clone size: -; CDR3 protein: CSASGRDEQYF; CDR3 DNA: TGCAGTGCTAGCGGGAGAGACGAGCAGTACTTC
CDR3 length: 15; V gene: TRBV10-3; D gene: -; J gene: TRBJ1-2; clone size: -; CDR3 protein: CAISEANGGNYGYTF; CDR3 DNA: TGTGCCATCAGCGAGGCGAATGGGGGGAACTATGGCTACACCTTC
CDR3 length: 14; V gene: TRBV5-1; D gene: TRBD1; J gene: TRBJ1-1; clone size: -; CDR3 protein: CASSWGTGETEAFF; CDR3 DNA: TGCGCCAGCAGCTGGGGGACAGGCGAAACTGAAGCTTTCTTT
CDR3 length: 13; V gene: TRBV6-5; D gene: TRBD1; J gene: TRBJ2-3; clone size: -; CDR3 protein: CASSDRGGDTQYF; CDR3 DNA: TGTGCCAGCAGCGACAGGGGGGGAGATACGCAGTATTTT
CDR3 length: 14; V gene: TRBV28; D gene: -; J gene: TRBJ2-7; clone size: few; CDR3 protein: CASSLRGPQYEQYF; CDR3 DNA: TGTGCCAGCAGTTTGCGGGGGCCGCAATACGAGCAGTACTTC